Sequencing of this T cell receptor (beta chain) was carried out in a study of blood T cell repertoires in COVID-19. Study-wide background: Samples taken during acute and convalescent COVID-19 were collected in the United States, Italy and Spain. The cDNA or gDNA used as material had been derived from T cells, B-cell-depleted T cells, or PBMCs.

Germline assignment: CDR1 SGHTA and CDR2 FQGNSA. The CDR3 runs 13 residues. Deletions cut 1 base from V and 6 bases from J, with 8 bases between. Authors' analysis steps: Amplification with reference gene primers provided the estimates of nucleated cell counts. Libraries were prepared by immunoSEQ multiplex PCR; TCRdb keeps only in-frame clonotypes and omits some of them. V, J and clone size are those of that table, while D and trimming were read from the DNA. In the table there are 470,000 or so clones, approximately 85% of which are singletons. Sequences were obtained from peripheral blood. This receptor was identified in a human donor in a cohort sampled during active COVID-19. The V and J genes are TRBV7-2 and TRBJ2-3; no firm D call. CDR3 in DNA: TGTGCCAGCAGCTTAGGACACCAGGATACGCAGTATTTT. This codes for CASSLGHQDTQYF.